These 11 T cell receptor beta chains were sequenced from one sample in a study of blood T cell repertoires in COVID-19. Sequencing was performed with immunoSEQ multiplex PCR; in TCRdb, only in-frame clones are kept and a portion is missing. The profile shows about 180,000 clones, 88% of them singletons. The sample taken for sequencing was PBMCs or T cells enriched from blood (not recorded which). These receptor sequences come from a woman aged 18-35 years who had recovered from COVID-19.

CDR3 nucleotides: TGTGCCAGCGGAATTACAGGGTCCATCCCCTATGGCTACACCTTC. This translates into CASGITGSIPYGYTF. The V gene is TRBV27, the J gene TRBJ1-2; possible D gene TRBD1, 6 bases. This CDR3 is built from 15 residues. Trimming cost V 8 bases and J 4 bases, with 20 bases left between them. Looked up from germline, CDR1 is MNHEY and CDR2 is SMNVEV (reference sequence).

V is TRBV7-8 and J is TRBJ2-3, with TRBD2 matching over 7 bases. The length of the CDR3 is 16 residues. CDR1 is SGHVS and CDR2 is FQNEAQ in the germline V gene. V lost 4 bases and J lost 9; bases outside the gene matches: 16. The CDR3 DNA is TGTGCCAGCAGCTCTCCACAGCGGGACCCGTCGAGAACGCAGTATTTT. Its protein is CASSSPQRDPSRTQYF.

The chain links TRBV7-9 to TRBJ1-3; 8 bases line up with TRBD1. From germline, CDR1 is SEHNR and CDR2 FQNEAQ (reference sequence). With 6 bases clipped from V and 2 bases from J, the junction kept 6 bases outside the gene matches. The CDR3 length is 15 residues. The CDR3 protein is CASSSQGAAGNTIYF. The CDR3 nucleotides read TGTGCCAGCAGTTCTCAGGGGGCTGCTGGAAACACCATATATTTT.

About this clone: The junction departs from the called germline gene at one end, perhaps through a read error. V usage is TRBV7-7 and J usage is TRBJ2-2, with 8 positions matching TRBD2. The CDR3 is 15 amino acids. Germline CDR1 and CDR2: SSHAT and FNYEAQ (reference sequence). Here the CDR3 reads CASSPGRGGTGELFF. DNA of the CDR3: TGTGCTAGCAGTCCTGGACGGGGGGGCACCGGGGAGCTGTTTTTT. The full variable domain, with the rest looked up from reference TRBV7-7 and TRBJ2-2, is GAGVSQSPRYKVTKRGQDVTLRCDPISSHATLYWYQQALGQGPEFLTYFNYEAQPDKSGLPSDRFSAERPEGSISTLTIQRTEQRDSAMYRCASSPGRGGTGELFFGEGSRLTVL.

The chain links TRBV9 to TRBJ2-1; D gene uncertain. Trimming removed 0 bases from V and 2 bases from J, with 9 bases in between. CDR3 length equals 15 residues. In germline, CDR1 is SGDLS, CDR2 YYNGEE. The CDR3 sequence is CASSVDVDPYNEQFF. The CDR3 DNA reads TGTGCCAGCAGCGTAGACGTAGATCCCTACAATGAGCAGTTCTTC.

This clone was seen only a few times. Other DNA sequences of this sample code for an identical CDR3. The chain uses TRBV6-4 and TRBJ2-3, with 12 bases aligning to TRBD2. CDR3 length: 15 amino acids. J lost 3 bases, V lost 6 bases, and 4 bases had no gene match. CDR1 MRHNA and CDR2 SNTAGT come from the germline V gene. CDR3 protein: CASSPLAGGTDTQYF. CDR3 DNA sequence: TGTGCCAGCAGCCCCCTAGCGGGAGGGACAGATACGCAGTATTTT.

This chain uses TRBV5-1 with TRBJ2-1, with 8 bases that match TRBD2. The CDR3 spans 16 residues. Trimming took 0 bases from V and 8 from J; bases not matched to a gene: 10. Germline V gives CDR1 SGHRS, CDR2 YFSETQ. CDR3 coding DNA: TGCGCCAGCAGCTTGGCGGGGGGGACTCGGGCGGATGAGCAGTTCTTC. Translating it yields CASSLAGGTRADEQFF.

This chain uses TRBV20-1 with TRBJ2-7, with 9 bases identical to TRBD2. The CDR3 has 16 residues. Germline-derived CDR1 and CDR2 are DFQATT and SNEGSKA (reference sequence). The junction had 9 bases not matched to a gene; V was cut back by 3 bases and J by 0 bases. This chain's CDR3 is CSASRSSGRLSYEQYF. In DNA, the CDR3 is TGCAGTGCTAGTAGGTCGAGCGGGAGGCTCTCCTACGAGCAGTACTTC.

V is TRBV20-1 and J is TRBJ1-4; D possibly corresponds to TRBD1 (6 bases). CDR3 length equals 14 residues. Germline assignment: CDR1 DFQATT and CDR2 SNEGSKA (reference sequence). Trimming stripped 3 bases from V and 7 bases from J, with 15 bases between. Here the CDR3 reads CSASSGGSGEKLFF. DNA for the CDR3: TGCAGTGCTAGTTCGGGGGGCTCGGGTGAAAAACTGTTTTTT.

The chain couples TRBV5-4 to TRBJ1-6, with D unclear. The CDR3 is 14 residues long. V was cut by 4 bases and J by 8 bases, with 13 bases left in between. Germline V gene lookup returns CDR1 SGHNT and CDR2 YYREEE (reference sequence). CDR3 coding DNA: TGTGCCAGCAGCATACGGGGTATGGATTCACCCCTCCACTTT. Its protein product is CASSIRGMDSPLHF.

V usage is TRBV11-3 and J usage is TRBJ1-1; the D gene is possibly TRBD1 (5 bases). V was shortened by 2 bases and J by 1 base, with 8 bases between the two germline ends. The CDR3 length is 14 residues. CDR1 is SGHNT, CDR2 YENEEA, per germline. The CDR3 DNA is TGTGCCAGCAGCTTACAGGGTGAGAACACTGAAGCTTTCTTT. Amino acid sequence: CASSLQGENTEAFF.